The next 32 T cell receptor beta chains were all read from a single sample in a study of monozygotic twins with inflammatory bowel disease. TCRdb re-called the 5' RACE reads and shows each CDR3 protein once, DNA omitted. This table holds around 190,000 distinct CDR3 sequences. Sequenced material: blood. Every receptor here comes from a human donor with ulcerative colitis or Crohn's disease, or a healthy co-twin of an affected twin (not recorded which).

The V call is TRBV5-1, the J call TRBJ2-1. CDR3 length equals 15 residues. Germline loops: CDR1 SGHRS, CDR2 YFSETQ. The CDR3 spells CASSLTGYNYNEQFF.

The chain combines TRBV12-3 or TRBV12-4 with TRBJ2-5; TCRdb proposes TRBD1, but this gene call is untestable without DNA. The CDR3 length is 17 residues. The CDR3 loop is CASSSYDPRQGEETQYF.

The rearrangement links TRBV18 to TRBJ2-1. CDR1 and CDR2 from the germline V gene are KGHSH and LQKENI. The CDR3 runs 13 residues. This chain's CDR3 is CASSPPFPDEQFF.

This chain uses TRBV5-1 with TRBJ2-7. Germline CDR1 SGHRS, CDR2 YFSETQ. The CDR3 totals 14 residues. CDR3 residues: CASSLLAAPYEQYF.

CDR3 loop: CSVAMMGASEQYF. The rearrangement joins TRBV29-1 to TRBJ2-7; without DNA, the TCRdb call of TRBD1 cannot be checked. The CDR3 is 13 amino acids. Germline V gives CDR1 SQVTM, CDR2 ANQGSEA.

V and J are TRBV6-1 and TRBJ1-2. The germline CDR1 and CDR2 sequences are MNHNS and SASEGT. The CDR3 loop spans 12 amino acids. The CDR3 sequence: CASRVQGYGYTF.

The V and J genes are TRBV5-1 and TRBJ1-1. The V gene's germline CDR1 is SGHRS and CDR2 YFSETQ. This CDR3 region has 14 residues. This CDR3 reads CASSLERMNTEAFF.

This sequence joins TRBV20-1 and TRBJ1-6; TCRdb's assignment of TRBD1 cannot be checked, as there is no DNA. CDR3 length equals 15 residues. Germline CDR1 DFQATT, CDR2 SNEGSKA (reference sequence). This CDR3 is CSARDFQGYNSPLHF.

This chain connects TRBV20-1 to TRBJ2-7; TCRdb's D gene call, TRBD2, goes unchecked for lack of DNA. Germline V gene lookup returns CDR1 DFQATT and CDR2 SNEGSKA (reference sequence). The CDR3 totals 15 residues. CDR3 protein: CSASAGTSGSYEQYF.

J is TRBJ2-5 and V is TRBV4-1; TCRdb lists TRBD1, though no DNA is available to test this call. CDR1 is MGHRA and CDR2 is YSYEKL in the germline V gene. This CDR3 has 16 amino acids. The CDR3 sequence is CASSQDPGHLGETQYF.

V usage is TRBV7-6 and J usage is TRBJ1-6. The V gene's germline CDR1 is SGHVS and CDR2 FNYEAQ. The CDR3 runs 14 residues. CDR3 sequence reads: CASSLTYNNSPLHF.

V and J are TRBV3-1 and TRBJ2-7; lacking DNA, the TRBD2 call made by TCRdb goes unchecked. The germline CDR1 and CDR2 sequences are LGHDT and YNNKEL (reference sequence). The CDR3 has 15 amino acids. The CDR3 loop reads CASSQGLADHYEQYF.

The CDR3: CASRDGGSNYGYTF. The gene calls are TRBV5-6 and TRBJ1-2. Looked up from germline, CDR1 is SGHDT and CDR2 is YYEEEE. The CDR3 spans 14 residues.

V gene TRBV7-9 combines with J gene TRBJ2-6. The CDR3 sequence is 16 residues long. Germline V gene lookup returns CDR1 SEHNR and CDR2 FQNEAQ (reference sequence). CDR3 residues: CASSSEVFSGANVLTF.

The chain is built from TRBV6-5 and TRBJ1-2. Germline CDR1 MNHEY, CDR2 SVGAGI. The CDR3 length is 15 residues. The CDR3 here is CASSYALAGDSGYTF.

The rearrangement links TRBV6-5 to TRBJ1-4; lacking DNA, the TRBD1 call made by TCRdb goes unchecked. The CDR3 sequence is 15 residues long. CDR1 and CDR2 (germline): MNHEY, SVGAGI. The CDR3 spells CASSFNRGTNEKLFF.

The chain links TRBV12-3 or TRBV12-4 to TRBJ1-5. This CDR3 comprises 14 residues. CDR3: CASSLRQGGQPQHF.

This chain connects TRBV12-3 or TRBV12-4 to TRBJ2-1; TCRdb designates TRBD1, a call that cannot be tested without DNA. CDR3 length equals 14 residues. The CDR3 here is CASSPDRGWDEQFF.

The V and J genes are TRBV5-4 and TRBJ2-5; TCRdb outputs TRBD1, but without DNA this stays unchecked. The CDR3 consists of 14 residues. Germline-derived CDR1 and CDR2 are SGHNT and YYREEE (reference sequence). CDR3 region: CASSLGGARETQYF.

This rearrangement joins TRBV7-6 to TRBJ2-1; TCRdb indicates TRBD1, and absent DNA this call remains unverified. The CDR3 length is 15 residues. Per germline, CDR1 SGHVS and CDR2 FNYEAQ. The CDR3 here is CASTPGGGSYNEQFF.

This sequence joins TRBV6-5 and TRBJ1-5. Germline-derived CDR1 and CDR2 are MNHEY and SVGAGI. This CDR3 is 15 amino acids long. The CDR3 loop reads CASSWSGDSNQPQHF.

The rearrangement joins TRBV19 to TRBJ2-1. CDR1 LNHDA and CDR2 SQIVND come from the germline V gene (reference sequence). This CDR3 comprises 15 residues. The chain's CDR3 is CASSLLGSSYNEQFF.

The genes are TRBV12-3 or TRBV12-4 and TRBJ1-1. This CDR3 comprises 11 residues. CDR3: CAIKENTEAFF.

CDR3 in amino acids: CASRRGEYTGELFF. The chain combines TRBV5-6 with TRBJ2-2; the D gene TCRdb calls, TRBD2, cannot be checked with no DNA. This CDR3 contains 14 residues. CDR1 is SGHDT and CDR2 is YYEEEE in the germline V gene.

The rearrangement links TRBV29-1 to TRBJ2-5; TCRdb selects TRBD1, and the lack of DNA leaves this call unchecked. Germline assignment: CDR1 SQVTM and CDR2 ANQGSEA. The CDR3 is 13 amino acids. The CDR3 loop reads CSVELPWAETQYF.

This rearrangement joins TRBV5-1 to TRBJ1-2; the TCRdb call, TRBD1, lacks DNA for checking. This CDR3 is 15 amino acids long. The germline CDR1 and CDR2 sequences are SGHRS and YFSETQ. The CDR3 reads CASSLRGFGVYGYTF.

This chain uses TRBV6-1 with TRBJ2-2; TCRdb's D gene call, TRBD1, goes unchecked for lack of DNA. In germline, CDR1 is MNHNS, CDR2 SASEGT. The CDR3 loop spans 17 amino acids. CDR3 protein: CASTQIRPDRATGELFF.

The chain uses TRBV24-1 and TRBJ2-2; TCRdb lists TRBD2, though no DNA is available to test this call. The germline V gene encodes CDR1 KGHDR and CDR2 SFDVKD. The CDR3 is 14 residues long. The CDR3 region is CATSVGDFTGELFF.

This chain joins TRBV3-1 and TRBJ1-5. There are 13 residues in the CDR3. In germline, CDR1 is LGHDT, CDR2 YNNKEL (reference sequence). The CDR3: CASSPTSYQPQHF.

The rearrangement joins TRBV14 to TRBJ1-1; TCRdb reports TRBD1, a call that lacks DNA to check it against. This CDR3 has 13 residues. Germline V gene sequence: CDR1 SGHDN, CDR2 FVKESK. The CDR3 loop reads CASSYDRYTEAFF.

This chain joins TRBV5-1 and TRBJ2-1. The CDR3 extends over 13 amino acids. Germline loops: CDR1 SGHRS, CDR2 YFSETQ. CDR3 residues: CASSFPRNNEQFF. Using reference TRBV5-1 and TRBJ2-1 for the parts outside the CDR3, the full variable domain is KAGVTQTPRYLIKTRGQQVTLSCSPISGHRSVSWYQQTPGQGLQFLFEYFSETQRNKGNFPGRFSGRQFSNSRSEMNVSTLELGDSALYLCASSFPRNNEQFFGPGTRLTVL.

The V gene is TRBV18, the J gene TRBJ2-3; TCRdb names TRBD1, which stays unverified in the absence of DNA. There are 16 residues in the CDR3. Germline-derived CDR1 and CDR2 are KGHSH and LQKENI. CDR3 region: CASSSPSGQGADTQYF.